The 12 T cell receptor beta chains below were found in one sample sequenced in a study of patients and donors after allogeneic stem cell transplantation. TCRdb reprocessed the RT-PCR reads with MiXCR, giving one entry per CDR3 protein. This sample has 150,000 to 200,000 distinct CDR3 sequences, with about 24% found just once. Sequencing was done on a sample of blood, either unsorted or a sorted T cell fraction (not recorded which). The source of these receptors is a human donor who was either an allogeneic HSCT recipient or a stem cell or donor lymphocyte infusion donor (not recorded which). It is not recorded whose cells these are; they may come from a transplant donor.

This clonotype was counted at least ten times. The chain employs TRBV7-9 and TRBJ2-7; D gene ambiguous. V shed 2 bases and J shed 1 base, with 0 bases lying between them. The length of the CDR3 is 11 residues. The germline CDR1 and CDR2 sequences are SEHNR and FQNEAQ (reference sequence). DNA of the CDR3: TGTGCCAGCAGCTTATCCTACGAGCAGTACTTC. This encodes CASSLSYEQYF. Variable domain in full (rest from reference TRBV7-9 and TRBJ2-7): DTGVSQNPRHKITKRGQNVTFRCDPISEHNRLYWYRQTLGQGPEFLTYFQNEAQLEKSRLLSDRFSAERPKGSFSTLEIQRTEQGDSAMYLCASSLSYEQYFGPGTRLTVT.

This chain uses TRBV19 with TRBJ2-5; D may match TRBD1 or TRBD2 (5 bases each). Trimming pared 3 bases from V and 5 bases from J, leaving 10 bases between. The CDR3 length is 13 residues. Germline loops: CDR1 LNHDA, CDR2 SQIVND (reference sequence). CDR3 residues: CASSIEGLETQYF. In DNA form, the CDR3 reads TGTGCCAGTAGTATTGAGGGGCTGGAGACCCAGTACTTC.

The V gene is TRBV2, the J gene TRBJ1-1; no reliable D call. The V and J ends lost 6 bases and 0 bases respectively, with 20 bases between them. CDR1 and CDR2 (germline): SNHLY, FYNNEI. The CDR3 totals 17 residues. The CDR3 coding sequence is TGTGCCAGCAGCGACGCGTACTCTAGACCCATGAACACTGAAGCTTTCTTT. Translation gives CASSDAYSRPMNTEAFF.

This chain links TRBV29-1 with TRBJ2-3; D possibly corresponds to TRBD1 (5 bases). This CDR3 region has 15 residues. The germline V gene has CDR1 SQVTM and CDR2 ANQGSEA. The V gene lost 7 bases and the J gene lost 4 bases, with 21 bases spanning the gap. For the CDR3, the DNA is TGCAGCGCTGGGATGATTGGGGTCAGGGCAGATACGCAGTATTTT. As protein: CSAGMIGVRADTQYF.

The chain uses TRBV20-1 and TRBJ1-5; no clear D gene. The length of the CDR3 is 15 residues. V was pared by 3 bases and J by 1 base, with 13 bases between. CDR1 and CDR2 (germline): DFQATT, SNEGSKA (reference sequence). The CDR3 region is CSARNGRRSNQPQHF. The CDR3 DNA sequence: TGCAGTGCTAGGAATGGACGTCGGAGCAATCAGCCCCAGCATTTT.

The table lists this clonotype with many counts. The chain employs TRBV12-3 or TRBV12-4 and TRBJ1-6, with a tentative D call TRBD1 (6 bases). V gave up 1 base and J gave up 10 bases, with 14 bases separating them. The CDR3 runs to 15 residues. The CDR3 sequence is CASSLVQGLVSPLHF. The CDR3 coding sequence is TGTGCCAGCAGTTTAGTGCAGGGGTTGGTATCACCCCTCCACTTT.

At least ten counts were recorded for this clonotype. The gene calls are TRBV5-1 and TRBJ2-7; TRBD2 might be the D (6 bases). Germline CDR1 and CDR2: SGHRS and YFSETQ. Trimming stripped 4 bases from V and 4 bases from J, with 18 bases between. The CDR3 has 15 residues. CDR3 nucleotides: TGCGCCAGCAGCAATCTCCCGGGACTGAGATACGAGCAGTACTTC. This sequence encodes CASSNLPGLRYEQYF.

The chain carries TRBV3-1 and TRBJ1-2; possible D gene TRBD1, 5 bases. This CDR3 spans 11 amino acids. V was pared by 3 bases and J by 6 bases, with 5 bases between. Looked up from germline, CDR1 is LGHDT and CDR2 is YNNKEL (reference sequence). The CDR3 nucleotides read TGTGCCAGCAGCCACAGGGATGGCTACACCTTC. This sequence encodes CASSHRDGYTF.

This chain connects TRBV18 to TRBJ1-1; TRBD1 aligns across 9 bases. CDR3 length: 14 amino acids. Germline V CDR1 and CDR2: KGHSH, LQKENI. V lost 4 bases, J lost 8 bases, and 8 bases stayed unmatched. CDR3 DNA: TGTGCCAGCTCACAAAACGACGGACAGGGGGAAGCTTTCTTT. Protein: CASSQNDGQGEAFF.

This chain links TRBV3-1 with TRBJ2-7; TRBD2 is a possible D gene (5 bases). Germline V CDR1 and CDR2: LGHDT, YNNKEL (reference sequence). This CDR3 contains 13 residues. Between the trimmed V and J ends, which lost 5 bases and 2 bases, there was a span of 10 bases. This CDR3 reads CASSKAATYEQYF. CDR3 nucleotide sequence: TGTGCCAGCAGCAAAGCGGCTACCTACGAGCAGTACTTC.

A note on this clonotype: One end of the junction does not line up with germline, which may come from a read error. The rearrangement uses TRBV7-2 and TRBJ2-2; a weak D match, TRBD2 (6 bases). CDR1 SGHTA and CDR2 FQGNSA come from the germline V gene. CDR3 size: 14 residues. CDR3 in DNA: TGTGCCAGCAGCACTTCTAAAGACACCGGGGGGCTGTTTTTT. Translated, it gives CASSTSKDTGGLFF.

This clonotype was seen at least ten times. The chain has TRBV7-2 and TRBJ1-3; 7 bases match TRBD1. The CDR3 runs to 16 residues. The germline V gene has CDR1 SGHTA and CDR2 FQGNSA. J gave up 3 bases and V 6 bases, and 11 bases lay outside the gene matches. The CDR3 DNA reads TGTGCCAGCAGTCTGGACACAGGGGTGGGTGGAAACACCATATATTTT. Its protein product is CASSLDTGVGGNTIYF.